This TCR beta chain appears in the sequencing data of a study of blood T cell repertoires in COVID-19. Study-level background: The study drew acute and convalescent COVID-19 samples from the United States, Italy and Spain. The analysed material was cDNA or gDNA that came from T cells, B-cell-depleted T cells, or PBMCs.

Germline CDR1 is SGHNT and CDR2 is YYREEE (reference sequence). The CDR3 sequence is 14 residues long. V shed 4 bases and J shed 0 bases, with 10 bases lying between them. As originally analysed: Researchers report that nucleated cell counts were estimated from reference gene primer amplification. TCRdb keeps only in-frame clones here, not all; method: immunoSEQ multiplex PCR. Clone size and the V and J calls come from that table; the DNA yielded D and trimming. The data hold over 200,000 clones, with about 90% observed a single time. Sequenced material: peripheral blood. The J gene is TRBJ1-1, the V gene TRBV5-4; TRBD1 is a possible D gene (6 bases). This receptor was obtained from a woman aged 18 to 35 who had recovered from COVID-19. The CDR3 loop is CASSPQGLNTEAFF. The CDR3 DNA reads TGTGCCAGCAGCCCACAGGGCTTGAACACTGAAGCTTTCTTT.